The entry that follows covers one T cell receptor (beta chain) sequence. This sample includes further DNA sequences coding for the same CDR3. V lost 5 bases and J lost 8; bases outside the gene matches: 8. The germline V gene has CDR1 SGHNT and CDR2 YYREEE (reference sequence). The CDR3 has 14 residues. Assay: immunoSEQ multiplex PCR; the TCRdb copy retains only in-frame clones and omits some. This table has about 120,000 clones, 90% to 95% appearing once. The source of the sample is a study of T cell changes during pregnancy in multiple sclerosis. This receptor was obtained from a female donor with multiple sclerosis, enrolled in a pregnancy study. Here the sequenced sample was peripheral blood, taken before pregnancy. This rearrangement joins TRBV5-4 to TRBJ1-4; TRBD1 aligns across 8 bases. In DNA, the CDR3 is TGTGCCAGCAGTTCAGGACAGGGTCGCGAAAAACTGTTTTTT. The encoded protein is CASSSGQGREKLFF.